The sample holds many counts of the clone carrying this T cell receptor beta chain. Its specificity is unknown. TCR beta cDNA was reverse-transcribed from about 500 ng of total RNA. The reaction used a constant-region primer and ProtoScript II reverse transcriptase. Sequencing libraries for TCR beta derived from three nested multiplex PCR rounds that used slightly modified ARM-PCR. Investigators reported that the first two PCR rounds, at around 9 cycles each, used TRBV1-TRBV30 forward primers with a C-beta reverse primer. TCRdb called the multiplex PCR reads again in MiXCR, with one record for every CDR3 protein. The sample lists fewer than 350,000 distinct CDR3 sequences, 65% occurring once. CDR1 and CDR2 from the germline V gene are MNHNS and SASEGT. The CDR3 is 14 amino acids. The V segment lost 5 bases and the J segment 4 bases; nucleotides outside the gene matches: 7. This entry belongs to a study of tumor-infiltrating lymphocytes in primary liver carcinoma. The wider study: Primary liver carcinoma in the patients was surgically resected. Study-level results: When set against blood, tumors had a significantly higher top-250-clone fraction (p = 0.039).

Unsorted whole blood supplied the RNA, and germline DNA was extracted too. What was sequenced was peripheral blood. This TCR was sampled from a man aged 35-49 years with primary liver carcinoma and hepatitis B virus infection. This rearrangement joins TRBV6-1 to TRBJ2-7; 8 bases are shared with TRBD1. The CDR3 nucleotides are TGTGCCAGCAGTCAGGACAGGGAACTATACGAGCAGTACTTC. Amino acids: CASSQDRELYEQYF.